The 29 T cell receptor beta chains below come from one sample, sequenced in a study of blood T cell repertoires in COVID-19 (dated by TCRdb to the early 2020s). The method was the immunoSEQ multiplex PCR assay. Held by TCRdb, this immuneACCESS table contains in-frame sequences only and omits some clones. Under half of the omission traces to an unresolved V gene where checked; the cause of the rest is unknown. This sample holds 70,000 to 100,000 clones; 85% to 95% were observed only once. Jointly, the top ten make up approximately 1.7% of the sample. Sequences were obtained from peripheral blood. The receptors derive from a man aged 55 to 70 with acute or convalescent COVID-19.

The chain couples TRBV7-2 to TRBJ2-7; D is unclear. Trimming left V 2 bases short and J 0 bases short, with 8 bases between. Germline V lookup: CDR1 SGHTA, CDR2 FQGNSA. CDR3 length: 14 residues. CDR3 sequence reads: CASSLTGSSYEQYF. CDR3 coding DNA: TGTGCCAGCAGCTTAACCGGTTCCTCCTACGAGCAGTACTTC.

This chain joins TRBV18 and TRBJ1-6; D perhaps matches TRBD1 (6 bases). Germline CDR1 and CDR2: KGHSH and LQKENI. The CDR3 length is 14 residues. V was pared by 6 bases and J by 9 bases, with 15 bases between. CDR3 sequence (DNA): TGTGCCAGCTCTCGAGGCACAGGGCCTTCACCCCTCCACTTT. Residues: CASSRGTGPSPLHF.

This chain joins TRBV28 and TRBJ2-1; D is unclear. The V and J ends lost 6 bases and 2 bases respectively, with 14 bases between them. CDR1 and CDR2 from the germline V gene are MDHEN and SYDVKM. The CDR3 covers 15 residues. CDR3 residues: CASSPREAAYNEQFF. The CDR3 DNA reads as TGTGCCAGCAGCCCGCGTGAGGCGGCCTACAATGAGCAGTTCTTC.

The chain joins TRBV28 to TRBJ2-7, with TRBD2 identical over 9 bases. V was pared by 5 bases and J by 5 bases, with 10 bases of the junction left unmatched. CDR3 length: 15 amino acids. Germline CDR1 is MDHEN and CDR2 is SYDVKM. The DNA of the CDR3 is TGTGCCAGCAGTCCAGCGGGGGGCGCCAGGAACGAGCAGTACTTC. It yields the protein CASSPAGGARNEQYF.

This sequence joins TRBV24-1 and TRBJ1-6; 7 nucleotides agree with TRBD1. The CDR3 loop spans 16 amino acids. The V segment lost 10 bases and the J segment 0 bases; nucleotides outside the gene matches: 8. Per germline, CDR1 KGHDR and CDR2 SFDVKD. The CDR3 coding sequence is TGTGCCACGGCCCGGGACAGATCCTCCTATAATTCACCCCTCCACTTT. It is translated as CATARDRSSYNSPLHF.

This clone was seen a single time. Different DNA sequences within this sample yield the same CDR3. The V gene is TRBV13, the J gene TRBJ2-7, with a weak D call TRBD2 (6 bases). This CDR3 contains 15 residues. CDR1 and CDR2 (germline): PRHDT, FYEKMQ (reference sequence). V was trimmed by 3 bases and J by 7 bases, leaving 19 bases between them. DNA for the CDR3: TGTGCCAGCAGCTTGGGGAGGCTAGCAGGATCTGAGCAGTACTTC. Its translation is CASSLGRLAGSEQYF.

J is TRBJ2-2 and V is TRBV6-5; the D gene is possibly TRBD1 (6 bases). The CDR3 runs to 16 residues. The V end lost 0 bases, the J end lost 2 bases, and 10 bases lay between the germline ends. The germline V gene has CDR1 MNHEY and CDR2 SVGAGI. CDR3 nucleotide sequence: TGTGCCAGCAGTTACTCGATGGGACAAAACACCGGGGAGCTGTTTTTT. Translating gives CASSYSMGQNTGELFF.

The V call is TRBV2, the J call TRBJ1-3; D gene uncertain. The length of the CDR3 is 12 residues. V was clipped by 4 bases and J by 3 bases, with 4 bases between them. Looked up from germline, CDR1 is SNHLY and CDR2 is FYNNEI. The chain's CDR3 is CASSGVGNTIYF. The CDR3 nucleotides read TGTGCCAGCAGTGGAGTTGGAAACACCATATATTTT.

The V call is TRBV10-3, the J call TRBJ2-1, with 9 bases matching TRBD1. V was pared by 2 bases and J by 6 bases, with 8 bases of the junction left unmatched. This CDR3 contains 16 residues. The germline V gene encodes CDR1 ENHRY and CDR2 SYGVKD. The CDR3 here is CAISEPLGQGRNEQFF. In DNA, the CDR3 is TGTGCCATCAGTGAGCCCCTTGGACAGGGGCGCAATGAGCAGTTCTTC.

The chain joins TRBV4-3 to TRBJ1-3; no firm D call. V was trimmed by 0 bases and J by 4 bases, leaving 7 bases between them. Germline V gene sequence: CDR1 LGHNA, CDR2 YSLEER. The CDR3 length is 14 residues. The CDR3 DNA sequence: TGCGCCAGCAGCCAAGACGCGGGAGGAAACACCATATATTTT. Its translation is CASSQDAGGNTIYF.

This clone appeared once. The sample has other DNA sequences that encode this CDR3 too. The chain is built from TRBV7-2 and TRBJ1-1, with D tentatively TRBD1 (6 bases). Germline CDR1 and CDR2: SGHTA and FQGNSA. With 1 base removed from V and 8 bases from J, the gap between germline ends came to 8 bases. The length of the CDR3 is 12 residues. Here the CDR3 DNA reads TGTGCCAGCAGCTTAGTACAGGGAGAAGCTTTCTTT. Encoded protein: CASSLVQGEAFF.

CDR3 in amino acids: CASKKRDGGIYTDTQYF. The CDR3 bases are TGTGCCAGCAAGAAGCGGGATGGGGGAATATACACAGATACGCAGTATTTT. The chain links TRBV28 to TRBJ2-3, with TRBD2 matching over 7 bases. Germline V gene lookup returns CDR1 MDHEN and CDR2 SYDVKM. The ends lost 7 bases at V and 2 bases at J; junction bases unmatched: 15. The length of the CDR3 is 17 residues.

In this sample, this clone turned up a few times. V gene TRBV5-1 combines with J gene TRBJ1-2, with 9 bases that match TRBD1. V dropped 4 bases and J dropped 5; count of bases not matched to a gene: 6. CDR3 length: 14 residues. CDR1 SGHRS and CDR2 YFSETQ come from the germline V gene. DNA of the CDR3: TGCGCCAGCAGCGAGGGACAGGGCGCTTATGGCTACACCTTC. This codes for CASSEGQGAYGYTF.

The chain couples TRBV7-6 to TRBJ2-5; D is unresolved. The length of the CDR3 is 14 residues. Germline-derived CDR1 and CDR2 are SGHVS and FNYEAQ. V was clipped by 5 bases and J by 4 bases, with 14 bases between them. The CDR3 bases are TGTGCCAGCAGCCTACAGATAATTGGAGAGACCCAGTACTTC. Its protein is CASSLQIIGETQYF.

V and J are TRBV7-2 and TRBJ2-1; weak D call: TRBD2 (6 bases). Between the trimmed V and J ends, which lost 6 bases and 7 bases, there was a span of 25 bases. The CDR3 has 17 residues. CDR1 and CDR2 from the germline V gene are SGHTA and FQGNSA. The CDR3 nucleotides are TGTGCCAGCAGGTCGTTTATTTCACGGGACTCATTGAATGAGCAGTTCTTC. This sequence encodes CASRSFISRDSLNEQFF.

The V and J genes are TRBV5-1 and TRBJ1-2; 10 nucleotides align to TRBD1. The length of the CDR3 is 14 residues. V dropped 2 bases and J dropped 5; count of bases not matched to a gene: 3. Germline V gives CDR1 SGHRS, CDR2 YFSETQ. The CDR3 region is CASSFLGQGYGYTF. DNA for the CDR3: TGCGCCAGCAGCTTCCTGGGACAGGGGTATGGCTACACCTTC. Variable domain in full (rest from reference TRBV5-1 and TRBJ1-2): KAGVTQTPRYLIKTRGQQVTLSCSPISGHRSVSWYQQTPGQGLQFLFEYFSETQRNKGNFPGRFSGRQFSNSRSEMNVSTLELGDSALYLCASSFLGQGYGYTFGSGTRLTVV.

This clone was detected once. J is TRBJ1-6 and V is TRBV30; no clear D. Looked up from germline, CDR1 is GTSNPN and CDR2 is SVGIG (reference sequence). The CDR3 runs to 14 residues. The ends were cut back, 0 bases at V and 5 bases at J, with 8 bases in the middle. CDR3 DNA sequence: TGTGCCTGGAGTGTATTAACAGATAATTCACCCCTCCACTTT. Protein: CAWSVLTDNSPLHF.

This chain connects TRBV10-2 to TRBJ2-7; D unclear. Per germline, CDR1 WSHSY and CDR2 SAAADI. Trimming pared 2 bases from V and 0 bases from J, leaving 5 bases between. The CDR3 sequence is 13 residues long. The CDR3 protein is CASSELDSYEQYF. The CDR3 nucleotides read TGCGCCAGCAGTGAGCTAGACTCCTACGAGCAGTACTTC.

This chain uses TRBV2 with TRBJ1-6, with D possibly being TRBD1 (6 bases). The CDR3 length is 16 residues. V lost 6 bases and J 7 bases, leaving 19 bases between the germline ends. CDR1 is SNHLY and CDR2 is FYNNEI in the germline V gene. CDR3 sequence (DNA): TGTGCCAGCAGAGAACCAATACAGGGTCGAAATTCACCCCTCCACTTT. It is translated as CASREPIQGRNSPLHF.

The chain joins TRBV20-1 to TRBJ2-7, with D perhaps TRBD2 (5 bases). Per germline, CDR1 DFQATT and CDR2 SNEGSKA (reference sequence). Trimming stripped 6 bases from V and 4 bases from J, with 10 bases between. The CDR3 is made up of 11 amino acids. The CDR3 reads CSAKREYEQYF. The CDR3 nucleotides read TGCAGTGCCAAAAGGGAGTACGAGCAGTACTTC.

The rearrangement links TRBV12-5 to TRBJ2-1, with 12 bases lining up with TRBD2. CDR1 is LGHNT and CDR2 is FRNRAP in the germline V gene. The CDR3 contains 15 residues. V lost 7 bases, J lost 8 bases, and 9 bases stayed unmatched. The CDR3 is CASAPPTSGSYEQFF. The CDR3 DNA reads TGTGCTAGTGCCCCCCCGACTAGCGGGAGCTATGAGCAGTTCTTC.

The rearrangement joins TRBV4-3 to TRBJ2-5; TRBD2 is a possible D gene (5 bases). Germline loops: CDR1 LGHNA, CDR2 YSLEER. CDR3 length equals 16 residues. The V and J ends lost 0 bases and 4 bases respectively, with 15 bases between them. CDR3 nucleotide sequence: TGCGCCAGCAGCCAAGATCCGCGAGGGTGGAGAGAGACCCAGTACTTC. This sequence encodes CASSQDPRGWRETQYF.

The chain employs TRBV6-2 or TRBV6-3 and TRBJ2-7; possible D gene TRBD1, 6 bases. V was shortened by 0 bases and J by 2 bases, with 8 bases between the two germline ends. The CDR3 is 14 amino acids. Germline V gene sequence: CDR1 MNHEY, CDR2 SVGEGT. This CDR3 is CASSYSRQAYEQYF. CDR3 nucleotide sequence: TGTGCCAGCAGTTACTCGCGACAGGCCTACGAGCAGTACTTC.

This chain connects TRBV19 to TRBJ1-5; D unresolved. The CDR3 spans 14 residues. The V and J ends lost 5 bases and 7 bases respectively, with 15 bases between them. Germline CDR1 LNHDA, CDR2 SQIVND (reference sequence). CDR3 loop: CASSAQAFGQPQHF. In DNA form, the CDR3 reads TGTGCCAGTAGTGCGCAGGCCTTCGGCCAGCCCCAGCATTTT.

The chain combines TRBV11-2 with TRBJ2-7; D gene unclear. Germline V lookup: CDR1 SGHAT, CDR2 FQNNGV. The CDR3 runs 12 residues. V dropped 7 bases and J dropped 6 bases, with 13 bases sitting between them. CDR3 residues: CASTPESLEQYF. In DNA form, the CDR3 reads TGTGCCAGCACCCCTGAGTCCCTCGAGCAGTACTTC.

V gene TRBV2 combines with J gene TRBJ2-7, with 9 bases fitting TRBD1. Looked up from germline, CDR1 is SNHLY and CDR2 is FYNNEI. The CDR3 sequence is 14 residues long. Trimming removed 7 bases from V and 3 bases from J; junction bases left unmatched: 7. CDR3 bases: TGTGCCAGCAACCGTGGGACAGGGAACTACGAGCAGTACTTC. Translating gives CASNRGTGNYEQYF.

The V call is TRBV18, the J call TRBJ2-3, with 13 nucleotides matching TRBD2. The CDR3 loop spans 18 amino acids. The ends lost 4 bases at V and 3 bases at J; junction bases unmatched: 10. From germline, CDR1 is KGHSH and CDR2 LQKENI. Written as DNA, the CDR3 is TGTGCCAGCTCACGGACTTGGACTAGCGGGAGTGGGACAGATACGCAGTATTTT. Translation gives CASSRTWTSGSGTDTQYF.

The rearrangement uses TRBV6-6 and TRBJ2-5, with D maybe TRBD2 (5 bases). This CDR3 is built from 13 residues. Trimming cost V 2 bases and J 5 bases, with 9 bases left between them. The germline CDR1 and CDR2 sequences are MNHNY and SVGAGI (reference sequence). CDR3 residues: CASSYPRVETQYF. The DNA for the CDR3 is TGTGCCAGCAGTTACCCGCGGGTTGAGACCCAGTACTTC.

This clone came up once. The rearrangement joins TRBV7-2 to TRBJ2-2, with D possibly matching TRBD1 (5 bases). V lost 0 bases to trimming and J lost 6 bases, with 8 bases between them. Germline V gene sequence: CDR1 SGHTA, CDR2 FQGNSA. The CDR3 runs to 14 residues. The chain's CDR3 is CASSLARESGELFF. The CDR3 DNA reads TGTGCCAGCAGCTTAGCCAGGGAATCCGGGGAGCTGTTTTTT.